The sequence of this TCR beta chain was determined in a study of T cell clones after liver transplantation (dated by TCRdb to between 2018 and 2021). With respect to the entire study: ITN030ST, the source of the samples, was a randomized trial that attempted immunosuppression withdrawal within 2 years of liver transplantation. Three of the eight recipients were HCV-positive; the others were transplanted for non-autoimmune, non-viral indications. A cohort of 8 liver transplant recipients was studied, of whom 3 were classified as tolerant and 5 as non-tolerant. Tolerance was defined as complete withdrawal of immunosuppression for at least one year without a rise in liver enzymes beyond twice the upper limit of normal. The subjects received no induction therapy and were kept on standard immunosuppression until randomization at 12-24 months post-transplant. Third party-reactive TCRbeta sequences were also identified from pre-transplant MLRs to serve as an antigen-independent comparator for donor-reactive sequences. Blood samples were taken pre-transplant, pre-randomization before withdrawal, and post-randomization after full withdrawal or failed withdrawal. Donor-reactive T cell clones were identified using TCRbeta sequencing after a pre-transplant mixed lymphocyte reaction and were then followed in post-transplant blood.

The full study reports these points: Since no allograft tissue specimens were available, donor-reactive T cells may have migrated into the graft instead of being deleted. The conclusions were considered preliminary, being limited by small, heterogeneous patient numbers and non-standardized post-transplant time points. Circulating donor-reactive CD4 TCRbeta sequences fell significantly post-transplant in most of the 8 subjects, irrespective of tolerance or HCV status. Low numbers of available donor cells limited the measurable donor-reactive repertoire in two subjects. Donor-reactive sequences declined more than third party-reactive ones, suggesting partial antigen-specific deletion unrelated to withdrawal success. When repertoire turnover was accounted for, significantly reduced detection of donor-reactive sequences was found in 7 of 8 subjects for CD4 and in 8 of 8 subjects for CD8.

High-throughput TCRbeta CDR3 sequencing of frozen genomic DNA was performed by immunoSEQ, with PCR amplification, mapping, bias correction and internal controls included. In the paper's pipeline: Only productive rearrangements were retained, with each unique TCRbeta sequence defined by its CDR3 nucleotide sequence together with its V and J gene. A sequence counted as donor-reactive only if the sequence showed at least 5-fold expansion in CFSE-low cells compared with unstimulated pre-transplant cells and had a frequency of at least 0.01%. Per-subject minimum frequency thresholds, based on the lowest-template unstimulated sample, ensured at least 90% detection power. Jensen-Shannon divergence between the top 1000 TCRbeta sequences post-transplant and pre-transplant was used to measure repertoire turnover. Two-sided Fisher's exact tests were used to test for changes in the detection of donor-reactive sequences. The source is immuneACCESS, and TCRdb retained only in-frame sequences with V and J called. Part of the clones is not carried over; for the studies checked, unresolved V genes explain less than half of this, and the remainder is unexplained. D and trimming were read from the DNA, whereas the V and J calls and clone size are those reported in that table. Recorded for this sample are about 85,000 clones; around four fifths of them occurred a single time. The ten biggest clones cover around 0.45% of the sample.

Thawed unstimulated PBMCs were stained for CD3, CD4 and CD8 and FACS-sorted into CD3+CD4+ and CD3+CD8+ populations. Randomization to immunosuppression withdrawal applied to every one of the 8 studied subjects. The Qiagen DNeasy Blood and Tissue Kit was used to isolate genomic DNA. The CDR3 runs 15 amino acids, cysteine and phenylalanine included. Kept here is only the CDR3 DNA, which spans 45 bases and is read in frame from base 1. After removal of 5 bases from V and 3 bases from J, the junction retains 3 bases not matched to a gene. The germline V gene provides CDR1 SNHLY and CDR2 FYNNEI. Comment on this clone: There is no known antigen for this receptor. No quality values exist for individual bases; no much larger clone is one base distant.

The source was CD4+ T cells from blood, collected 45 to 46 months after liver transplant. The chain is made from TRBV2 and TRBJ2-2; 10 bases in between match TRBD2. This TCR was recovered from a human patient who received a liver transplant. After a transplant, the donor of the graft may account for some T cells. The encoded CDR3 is CASSSSGSYTGELFF. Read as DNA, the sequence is TGTGCCAGCAGTTCTAGCGGGAGCTACACCGGGGAGCTGTTTTTT.